This TCR beta chain was identified during a study of technical replicates of blood from several donors. The table lists this clone with a count of one. Clones were sequenced by immunoSEQ multiplex PCR, and TCRdb holds only the in-frame ones, with some missing. In the table there are 55,000 to 75,000 clones, roughly 94% of which are singletons. The receptor was isolated from a human donor in good health. The specimen was T cells isolated from PBMCs.

The CDR3 region is CASSKLNTEAFF. The DNA of the CDR3 is TGTGCCAGCAGCAAGCTGAACACTGAAGCTTTCTTT. The rearrangement joins TRBV11-2 to TRBJ1-1; D call uncertain. Germline CDR1 SGHAT, CDR2 FQNNGV. The CDR3 is made up of 12 amino acids. Trimming removed 5 bases at V and 0 bases at J, with 4 bases between.